This T cell receptor (beta chain) originates from a study of CD4 and CD8 cells across lung adenocarcinoma regions. For this clonotype: The junction does not match germline at one end; this may be a read error.

TCRdb re-called the PCR reads with MiXCR, one entry per CDR3 protein. Of 3,000 to 4,000 distinct CDR3 sequences in the sample, about 64% were seen once. Input material: CD8+ T cells from the margin of a lung tumor. This receptor was identified in a female donor with lung adenocarcinoma. The CD4 and CD8 labels of this study may be unreliable.

The CDR3 DNA reads TGTGGCGTGAGGGAGGGGCTCAGGGTGGAAGAGACCCAGTACTTT. This gives the protein CGVREGLRVEETQYF. The chain links TRBV10-3 to TRBJ2-3, with 7 bases fitting TRBD2. The CDR3 consists of 15 residues. Germline V gene sequence: CDR1 ENHRY, CDR2 SYGVKD.